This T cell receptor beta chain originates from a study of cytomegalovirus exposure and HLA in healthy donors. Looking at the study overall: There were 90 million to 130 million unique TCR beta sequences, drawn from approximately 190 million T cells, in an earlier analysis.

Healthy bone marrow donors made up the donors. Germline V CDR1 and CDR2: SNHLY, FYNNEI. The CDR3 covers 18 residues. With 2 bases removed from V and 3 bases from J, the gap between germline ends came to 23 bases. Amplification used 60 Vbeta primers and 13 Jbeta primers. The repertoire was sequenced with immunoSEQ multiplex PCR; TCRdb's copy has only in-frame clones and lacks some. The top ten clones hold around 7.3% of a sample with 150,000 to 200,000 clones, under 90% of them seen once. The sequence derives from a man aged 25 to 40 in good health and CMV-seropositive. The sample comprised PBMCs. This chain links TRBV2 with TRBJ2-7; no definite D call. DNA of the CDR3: TGTGCCAGCAGTGAACCGCAGGCCAGGCTCGAGCTTGGCTACGAGCAGTACTTC. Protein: CASSEPQARLELGYEQYF.